The clone carrying this T cell receptor (beta chain) has only one observation. This entry comes from a study of blood T cell repertoires in COVID-19. Study overall: The United States, Italy and Spain provided the acute and convalescent COVID-19 samples. In each case, the material was cDNA or gDNA derived from T cells, B-cell-depleted T cells, or PBMCs.

Original processing notes: Reference gene primer amplification gave estimated nucleated cell counts. Sequenced by immunoSEQ multiplex PCR; TCRdb stores in-frame clones only, minus some. The V and J calls and clone size are taken from that table; D and trimming were inferred from the DNA. This table has 150,000 to 200,000 clones, around nine tenths appearing once. CDR3 length: 12 residues. After removal of 7 bases from V and 1 base from J, the junction contained 3 bases not matched to a gene. Germline V gene lookup returns CDR1 SQVTM and CDR2 ANQGSEA. The receptor was isolated from a man in his 70s with active or convalescent COVID-19. V and J are TRBV29-1 and TRBJ1-1, with 7 bases fitting TRBD1. The specimen was peripheral blood. CDR3 loop: CSGGTANTEAFF. The CDR3 nucleotides read TGCAGCGGCGGGACAGCGAACACTGAAGCTTTCTTT.